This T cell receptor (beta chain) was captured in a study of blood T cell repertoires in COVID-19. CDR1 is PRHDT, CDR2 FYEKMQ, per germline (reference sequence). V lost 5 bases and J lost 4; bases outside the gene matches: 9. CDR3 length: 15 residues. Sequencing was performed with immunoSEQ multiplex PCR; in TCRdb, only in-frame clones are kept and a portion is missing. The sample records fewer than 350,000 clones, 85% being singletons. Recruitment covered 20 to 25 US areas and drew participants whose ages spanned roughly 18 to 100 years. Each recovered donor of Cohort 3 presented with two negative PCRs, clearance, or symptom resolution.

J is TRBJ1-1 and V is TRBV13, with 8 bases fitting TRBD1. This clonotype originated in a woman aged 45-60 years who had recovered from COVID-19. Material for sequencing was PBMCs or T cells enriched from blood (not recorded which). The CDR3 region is CASSPLTGVVTEAFF. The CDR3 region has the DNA TGTGCCAGCAGCCCCCTGACAGGGGTAGTCACTGAAGCTTTCTTT.